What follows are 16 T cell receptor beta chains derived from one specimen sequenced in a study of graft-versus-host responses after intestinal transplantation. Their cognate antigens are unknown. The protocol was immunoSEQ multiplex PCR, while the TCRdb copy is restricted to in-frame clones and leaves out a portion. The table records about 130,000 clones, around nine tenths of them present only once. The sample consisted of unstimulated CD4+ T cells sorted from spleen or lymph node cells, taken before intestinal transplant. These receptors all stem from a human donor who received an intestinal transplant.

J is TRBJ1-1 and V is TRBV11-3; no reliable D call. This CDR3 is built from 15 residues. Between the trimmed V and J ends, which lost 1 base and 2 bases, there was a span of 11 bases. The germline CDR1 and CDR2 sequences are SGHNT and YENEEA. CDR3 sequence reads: CASSLGGARNTEAFF. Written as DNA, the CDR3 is TGTGCCAGCAGCTTAGGAGGCGCGAGAAACACTGAAGCTTTCTTT.

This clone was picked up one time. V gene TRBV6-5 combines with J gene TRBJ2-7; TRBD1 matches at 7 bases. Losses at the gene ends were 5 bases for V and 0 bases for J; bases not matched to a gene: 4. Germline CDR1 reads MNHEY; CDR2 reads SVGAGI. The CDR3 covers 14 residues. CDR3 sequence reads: CASSIRGSSYEQYF. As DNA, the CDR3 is TGTGCCAGCAGTATCAGGGGGAGCTCCTACGAGCAGTACTTC.

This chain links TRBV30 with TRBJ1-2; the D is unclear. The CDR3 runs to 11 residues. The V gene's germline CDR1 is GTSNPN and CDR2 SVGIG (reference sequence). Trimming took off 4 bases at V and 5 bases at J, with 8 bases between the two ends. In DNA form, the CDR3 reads TGTGCCTGGACTAGGGTTTATGGCTACACCTTC. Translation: CAWTRVYGYTF. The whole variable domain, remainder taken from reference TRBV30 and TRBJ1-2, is SQTIHQWPATLVQPVGSPLSLECTVEGTSNPNLYWYRQAAGRGLQLLFYSVGIGQISSEVPQNLSASRPQDRQFILSSKKLLLSDSGFYLCAWTRVYGYTFGSGTRLTVV.

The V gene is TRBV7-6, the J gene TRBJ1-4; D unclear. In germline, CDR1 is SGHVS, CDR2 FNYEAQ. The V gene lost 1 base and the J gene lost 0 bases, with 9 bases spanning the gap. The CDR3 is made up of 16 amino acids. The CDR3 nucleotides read TGTGCCAGCAGCTTAGGGAGGGCTGCAACTAATGAAAAACTGTTTTTT. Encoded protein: CASSLGRAATNEKLFF.

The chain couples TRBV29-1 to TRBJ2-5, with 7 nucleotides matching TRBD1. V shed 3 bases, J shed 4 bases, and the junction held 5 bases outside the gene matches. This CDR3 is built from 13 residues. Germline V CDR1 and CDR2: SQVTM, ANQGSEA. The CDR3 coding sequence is TGCAGCGTTGAGTTTACAGGGGTAGAGACCCAGTACTTC. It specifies CSVEFTGVETQYF.

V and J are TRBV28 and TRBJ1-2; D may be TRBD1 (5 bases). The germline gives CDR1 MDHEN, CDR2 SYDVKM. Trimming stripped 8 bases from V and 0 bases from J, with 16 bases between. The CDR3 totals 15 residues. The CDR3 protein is CASGFRTGANYGYTF. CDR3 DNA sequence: TGTGCCAGCGGGTTCCGGACGGGGGCTAACTATGGCTACACCTTC.

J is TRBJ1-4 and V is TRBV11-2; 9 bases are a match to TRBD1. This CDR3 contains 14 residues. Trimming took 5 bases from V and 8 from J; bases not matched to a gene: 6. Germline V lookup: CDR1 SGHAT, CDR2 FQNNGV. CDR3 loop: CASSRQGGYEKLFF. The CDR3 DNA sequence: TGTGCCAGCAGCCGACAGGGGGGGTACGAAAAACTGTTTTTT.

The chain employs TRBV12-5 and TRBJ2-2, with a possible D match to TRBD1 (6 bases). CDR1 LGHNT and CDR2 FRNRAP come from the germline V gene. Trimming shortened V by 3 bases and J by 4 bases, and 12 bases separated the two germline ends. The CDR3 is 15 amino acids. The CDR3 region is CASGFEGHLTGELFF. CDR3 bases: TGTGCTAGTGGTTTCGAGGGACATCTCACCGGGGAGCTGTTTTTT.

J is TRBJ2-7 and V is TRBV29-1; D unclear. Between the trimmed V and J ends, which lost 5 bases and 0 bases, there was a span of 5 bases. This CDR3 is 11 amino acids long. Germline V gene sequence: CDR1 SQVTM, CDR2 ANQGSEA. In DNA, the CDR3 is TGCAGCGTTTACCACTCCTACGAGCAGTACTTC. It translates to CSVYHSYEQYF.

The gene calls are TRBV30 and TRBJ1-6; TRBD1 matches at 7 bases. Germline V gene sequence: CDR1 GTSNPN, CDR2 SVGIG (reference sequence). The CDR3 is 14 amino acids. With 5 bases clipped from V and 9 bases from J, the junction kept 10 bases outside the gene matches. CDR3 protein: CAWWTGGIGSPLHF. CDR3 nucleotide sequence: TGTGCCTGGTGGACAGGAGGGATTGGTTCACCCCTCCACTTT.

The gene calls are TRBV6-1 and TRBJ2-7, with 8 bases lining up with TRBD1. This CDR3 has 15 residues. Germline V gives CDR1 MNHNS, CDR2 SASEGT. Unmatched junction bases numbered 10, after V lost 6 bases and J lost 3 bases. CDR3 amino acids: CASRLRTGNIYEQYF. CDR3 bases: TGTGCCAGCAGACTCAGGACAGGGAATATCTACGAGCAGTACTTC.

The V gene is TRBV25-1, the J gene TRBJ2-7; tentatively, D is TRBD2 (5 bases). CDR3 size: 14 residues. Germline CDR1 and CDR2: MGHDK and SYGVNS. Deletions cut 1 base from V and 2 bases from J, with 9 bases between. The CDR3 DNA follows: TGTGCCAGCAGTGAATGGGAGAAGCCCTACGAGCAGTACTTC. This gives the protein CASSEWEKPYEQYF.

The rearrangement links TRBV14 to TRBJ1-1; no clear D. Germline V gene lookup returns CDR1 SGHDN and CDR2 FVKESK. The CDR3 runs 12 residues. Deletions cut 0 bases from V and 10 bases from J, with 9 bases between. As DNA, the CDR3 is TGTGCCAGCAGCCAAGAAACCTCAAGAGCTTTCTTT. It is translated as CASSQETSRAFF.

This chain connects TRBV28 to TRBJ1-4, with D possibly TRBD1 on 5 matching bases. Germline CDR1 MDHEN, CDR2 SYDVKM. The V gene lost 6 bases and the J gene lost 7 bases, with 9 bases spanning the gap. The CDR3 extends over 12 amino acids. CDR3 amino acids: CASRADSEKLFF. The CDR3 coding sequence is TGTGCCAGCAGGGCTGACAGTGAAAAACTGTTTTTT. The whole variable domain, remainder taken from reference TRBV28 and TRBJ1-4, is DVKVTQSSRYLVKRTGEKVFLECVQDMDHENMFWYRQDPGLGLRLIYFSYDVKMKEKGDIPEGYSVSREKKERFSLILESASTNQTSMYLCASRADSEKLFFGSGTQLSVL.

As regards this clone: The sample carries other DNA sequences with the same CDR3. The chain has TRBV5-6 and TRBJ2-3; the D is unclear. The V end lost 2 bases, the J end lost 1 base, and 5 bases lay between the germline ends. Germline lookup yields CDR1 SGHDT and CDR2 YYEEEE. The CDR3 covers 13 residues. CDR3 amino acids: CASSLGGTDTQYF. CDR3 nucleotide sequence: TGTGCCAGCAGCTTAGGAGGCACAGATACGCAGTATTTT.

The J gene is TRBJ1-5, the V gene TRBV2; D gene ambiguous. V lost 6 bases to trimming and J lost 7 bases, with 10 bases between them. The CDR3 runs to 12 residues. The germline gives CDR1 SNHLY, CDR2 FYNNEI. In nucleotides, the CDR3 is TGTGCCAGCAGCCTAGACCGCCAGCCCCAGCATTTT. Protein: CASSLDRQPQHF. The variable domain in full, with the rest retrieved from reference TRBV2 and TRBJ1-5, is EPEVTQTPSHQVTQMGQEVILRCVPISNHLYFYWYRQILGQKVEFLVSFYNNEISEKSEIFDDQFSVERPDGSNFTLKIRSTKLEDSAMYFCASSLDRQPQHFGDGTRLSIL.